Each of the 9 T cell receptor beta chains below was sequenced from the same sample in a study of OX40 agonist ivuxolimab in advanced cancers. This table comes from immunoSEQ multiplex PCR, and its TCRdb copy is limited to in-frame clones, with some not included. The profile covers around 50,000 clones, with 85% to 95% appearing a single time and roughly an eighth taken by the ten largest. Sequenced material: CD4+ or CD8+ T cells sorted from blood, taken in a trial of the OX40 agonist ivuxolimab. The receptors originated from an adult with an advanced solid tumor such as melanoma, head and neck, liver or kidney cancer.

The chain couples TRBV16 to TRBJ1-4, with D unclear. Deletions cut 2 bases from V and 8 bases from J, with 15 bases between. Germline-derived CDR1 and CDR2 are KGHSY and FQNENV. CDR3 length equals 15 residues. This chain's CDR3 is CASSQQAFKSEKLFF. Here the CDR3 DNA reads TGTGCCAGCAGCCAACAGGCGTTTAAGTCGGAAAAACTGTTTTTT.

The chain is built from TRBV4-1 and TRBJ2-4; 12 positions agree with TRBD1. The CDR3 consists of 14 residues. With V trimmed by 4 bases and J by 7 bases, 2 bases remained unmatched. CDR1 is MGHRA and CDR2 is YSYEKL in the germline V gene. Here the CDR3 DNA reads TGCGCCAGCAGCCCGGGACAGGGGGCTAACATTCAGTACTTC. Its translation is CASSPGQGANIQYF.

V usage is TRBV7-6 and J usage is TRBJ1-1, with 7 positions matching TRBD1. Germline V CDR1 and CDR2: SGHVS, FNYEAQ. Trimming removed 4 bases from V and 6 bases from J; junction bases left unmatched: 8. This CDR3 has 14 residues. The DNA for the CDR3 is TGTGCCAGCAGCTGGGACAGCGTCGTCGCTGAAGCTTTCTTT. It encodes CASSWDSVVAEAFF.

The J gene is TRBJ2-1, the V gene TRBV7-9, with 8 bases lining up with TRBD2. Losses at the gene ends were 7 bases for V and 8 bases for J; bases not matched to a gene: 7. Germline values: CDR1 SEHNR, CDR2 FQNEAQ (reference sequence). The CDR3 totals 13 residues. The CDR3 DNA is TGTGCCAGCACCTTTGCGACTAGCGATGAGCAGTTCTTC. This sequence encodes CASTFATSDEQFF.

V is TRBV19 and J is TRBJ1-2, with D hard to call. Trimming took 5 bases from V and 2 from J, leaving 9 bases between them. The CDR3 length is 13 residues. Germline V lookup: CDR1 LNHDA, CDR2 SQIVND (reference sequence). CDR3 loop: CASSAGKNYGYTF. The CDR3 DNA reads as TGTGCCAGTAGTGCGGGGAAAAACTATGGCTACACCTTC.

The rearrangement links TRBV4-1 to TRBJ2-7; tentative D call: TRBD2 (6 bases). The CDR3 sequence is 14 residues long. Germline values: CDR1 MGHRA, CDR2 YSYEKL. V shed 4 bases and J shed 1 base, with 11 bases lying between them. The CDR3 spells CASSPLGGSYEQYF. Written as DNA, the CDR3 is TGCGCCAGCAGCCCCCTTGGGGGGTCCTACGAGCAGTACTTC.

CDR3 amino acids: CSVPGTSGSYNEQFF. DNA for the CDR3: TGCAGCGTCCCCGGGACTAGCGGTTCCTACAATGAGCAGTTCTTC. V is TRBV29-1 and J is TRBJ2-1; 11 bases agree with TRBD2. J was trimmed by 1 base and V by 6 bases; bases with no gene match: 5. The CDR3 contains 15 residues. Germline V gene sequence: CDR1 SQVTM, CDR2 ANQGSEA.

The rearrangement uses TRBV7-3 and TRBJ1-1; D remains ambiguous. V lost 1 base and J lost 4, with 10 bases in between. The germline V gene has CDR1 SGHTA and CDR2 FQGTGA. The CDR3 is made up of 14 amino acids. The CDR3 reads CASSLIGMGTEAFF. CDR3 DNA: TGTGCCAGCAGCTTAATCGGAATGGGCACTGAAGCTTTCTTT.

The chain uses TRBV2 and TRBJ2-2, with D unclear. The germline V gene encodes CDR1 SNHLY and CDR2 FYNNEI. The CDR3 covers 14 residues. Deletions cut 4 bases from V and 4 bases from J, with 10 bases between. The CDR3 DNA is TGTGCCAGCAGTGCCGGCAAAGGCACCGGGGAGCTGTTTTTT. Translating it yields CASSAGKGTGELFF. The full variable domain, completed using reference TRBV2 and TRBJ2-2, is EPEVTQTPSHQVTQMGQEVILRCVPISNHLYFYWYRQILGQKVEFLVSFYNNEISEKSEIFDDQFSVERPDGSNFTLKIRSTKLEDSAMYFCASSAGKGTGELFFGEGSRLTVL.